The 3 T cell receptor beta chains below come from one sample, sequenced in a study of brain T cells in children with intractable seizures. The table came from immunoSEQ multiplex PCR; TCRdb's copy has only in-frame clones and leaves some out. Of approximately 23,000 clones in the sample, approximately 94% were seen once. Sequences were derived from peripheral blood, sampled at surgery. These receptors originate from a boy younger than 18 with focal cortical dysplasia and intractable seizures.

The genes are TRBV7-2 and TRBJ1-5; TRBD1 is a possible D gene (5 bases). The V end lost 4 bases, the J end lost 0 bases, and 19 bases lay between the germline ends. The CDR3 covers 18 residues. The V gene's germline CDR1 is SGHTA and CDR2 FQGNSA. DNA for the CDR3: TGTGCCAGCAGCTCCCCCCCAGGGCAGAGCCTTAGCAATCAGCCCCAGCATTTT. Its protein is CASSSPPGQSLSNQPQHF.

This clone was recorded only once. This rearrangement joins TRBV4-1 to TRBJ1-2; D is perhaps TRBD1 (6 bases). From germline, CDR1 is MGHRA and CDR2 YSYEKL. This CDR3 comprises 14 residues. V was trimmed by 0 bases and J by 4 bases, leaving 9 bases between them. The CDR3 spells CASSQETGPYGYTF. CDR3 DNA: TGCGCCAGCAGCCAAGAAACAGGGCCCTATGGCTACACCTTC.

The rearrangement uses TRBV3-1 (or the pseudogene TRBV3-2) and TRBJ1-1; D gene unclear. The V and J ends lost 0 bases and 9 bases respectively, with 14 bases between them. This CDR3 spans 14 amino acids. The germline V gene encodes CDR1 LGHDT and CDR2 YNNKEL (reference sequence). This chain's CDR3 is CASSQDFDRKKAFF. The CDR3 DNA sequence: TGTGCCAGCAGCCAAGATTTCGACCGGAAAAAAGCTTTCTTT.